The 11 T cell receptor beta chains reported below all come from one sample, sequenced in a study of blood T cell repertoires in COVID-19 (TCRdb year 2020). The library was produced with the immunoSEQ multiplex PCR assay. TCRdb re-hosts the immuneACCESS table, in-frame sequences only. Its copies lack some clones; in the studies checked, an unresolved V gene accounts for under half of them, and the cause for the rest is not known. The sample data list 300,000 to 450,000 clones, and 75% to 90% of these were observed just once. Around 1% of the sample is held by the ten biggest clonotypes. Input material: PBMCs or T cells enriched from blood (not recorded which). The receptors come from a man aged 18 to 30 who had recovered from COVID-19.

The chain carries TRBV5-1 and TRBJ2-2; 7 bases line up with TRBD2. The germline gives CDR1 SGHRS, CDR2 YFSETQ. There are 16 residues in the CDR3. With 4 bases clipped from V and 2 bases from J, the junction kept 8 bases outside the gene matches. CDR3 in amino acids: CASSPWGGGNTGELFF. In DNA form, the CDR3 reads TGCGCCAGCAGCCCTTGGGGCGGGGGAAACACCGGGGAGCTGTTTTTT. Full variable domain (missing parts from reference TRBV5-1 and TRBJ2-2): KAGVTQTPRYLIKTRGQQVTLSCSPISGHRSVSWYQQTPGQGLQFLFEYFSETQRNKGNFPGRFSGRQFSNSRSEMNVSTLELGDSALYLCASSPWGGGNTGELFFGEGSRLTVL.

The J gene is TRBJ2-1, the V gene TRBV7-2; D gene unclear. CDR3 length: 16 residues. Germline CDR1 SGHTA, CDR2 FQGNSA. With 1 base removed from V and 10 bases from J, the gap between germline ends came to 20 bases. As DNA, the CDR3 is TGTGCCAGCAGCTTAGTCGGCGGATCGCTAGTGGTGGAGCAGTTCTTC. This gives the protein CASSLVGGSLVVEQFF.

The chain uses TRBV2 and TRBJ2-2, with 7 bases fitting TRBD2. Per the germline V gene, CDR1 is SNHLY and CDR2 is FYNNEI. V lost 7 bases to trimming and J lost 0 bases; unmatched junction nucleotides: 2. The CDR3 consists of 14 residues. The CDR3 sequence: CASTLAANTGELFF. The CDR3 nucleotides read TGTGCCAGCACCCTAGCGGCGAACACCGGGGAGCTGTTTTTT.

V usage is TRBV2 and J usage is TRBJ2-1, with 10 bases aligning to TRBD2. The CDR3 consists of 10 residues. J was trimmed by 14 bases and V by 9 bases; bases with no gene match: 4. CDR1 is SNHLY and CDR2 is FYNNEI in the germline V gene. The CDR3 sequence is CASILAGEFF. The CDR3 bases are TGTGCCAGTATTCTAGCGGGAGAGTTCTTC.

This rearrangement joins TRBV28 to TRBJ1-5, with 8 bases that match TRBD1. CDR1 and CDR2 (germline): MDHEN, SYDVKM. J was trimmed by 5 bases and V by 5 bases; bases with no gene match: 11. CDR3 length: 16 amino acids. The CDR3 reads CASSLPGQGLHQPQHF. For the CDR3, the DNA is TGTGCCAGCAGTCTCCCAGGACAGGGACTCCATCAGCCCCAGCATTTT. Combining the CDR3 with reference TRBV28 and TRBJ1-5 gives the whole variable domain DVKVTQSSRYLVKRTGEKVFLECVQDMDHENMFWYRQDPGLGLRLIYFSYDVKMKEKGDIPEGYSVSREKKERFSLILESASTNQTSMYLCASSLPGQGLHQPQHFGDGTRLSIL.

V gene TRBV12-5 combines with J gene TRBJ1-4, with D possibly matching TRBD1 (5 bases). Germline values: CDR1 LGHNT, CDR2 FRNRAP. The V end lost 9 bases, the J end lost 7 bases, and 12 bases lay between the germline ends. The CDR3 consists of 12 residues. The CDR3, as DNA: TGTGCTAGCAGGGATTATACTGAAAAACTGTTTTTT. Its translation: CASRDYTEKLFF. Full variable domain (missing parts from reference TRBV12-5 and TRBJ1-4): DARVTQTPRHKVTEMGQEVTMRCQPILGHNTVFWYRQTMMQGLELLAYFRNRAPLDDSGMPKDRFSAEMPDATLATLKIQPSEPRDSAVYFCASRDYTEKLFFGSGTQLSVL.

This chain links TRBV2 with TRBJ1-2, with D hard to call. Between the trimmed V and J ends, which lost 4 bases and 7 bases, there was a span of 16 bases. This CDR3 is built from 14 residues. Germline assignment: CDR1 SNHLY and CDR2 FYNNEI. CDR3 region: CASSGENRIPGYTF. CDR3 coding DNA: TGTGCCAGCAGTGGGGAGAACCGCATTCCTGGCTACACCTTC.

This clone has just a few counts. This sequence joins TRBV24-1 and TRBJ1-1; TRBD1 is a possible D gene (5 bases). V was shortened by 4 bases and J by 7 bases, with 12 bases between the two germline ends. The CDR3 has 13 residues. Germline CDR1 is KGHDR and CDR2 is SFDVKD. The CDR3 spells CATSDPRGSEAFF. The CDR3, as DNA: TGTGCCACCAGTGACCCTAGGGGAAGTGAAGCTTTCTTT.

J is TRBJ2-3 and V is TRBV18; TRBD2 might be the D (6 bases). Trimming cost V 6 bases and J 5 bases, with 21 bases left between them. The CDR3 extends over 16 amino acids. CDR1 is KGHSH and CDR2 is LQKENI in the germline V gene. CDR3 amino acids: CASSHSEGLGGDTQYF. CDR3 sequence (DNA): TGTGCCAGCTCCCACTCGGAGGGTCTAGGCGGAGATACGCAGTATTTT.

The chain has TRBV28 and TRBJ1-1, with unresolved D. The length of the CDR3 is 12 residues. Per germline, CDR1 MDHEN and CDR2 SYDVKM. Trimming removed 5 bases from V and 3 bases from J, with 7 bases in between. The CDR3 bases are TGTGCCAGCAGTGGAGAATACACTGAAGCTTTCTTT. As protein: CASSGEYTEAFF. Full variable domain (missing parts from reference TRBV28 and TRBJ1-1): DVKVTQSSRYLVKRTGEKVFLECVQDMDHENMFWYRQDPGLGLRLIYFSYDVKMKEKGDIPEGYSVSREKKERFSLILESASTNQTSMYLCASSGEYTEAFFGQGTRLTVV.

The V and J genes are TRBV2 and TRBJ1-1; 9 nucleotides line up with TRBD1. CDR3 length equals 14 residues. The germline gives CDR1 SNHLY, CDR2 FYNNEI. J was trimmed by 4 bases and V by 5 bases; bases with no gene match: 5. The CDR3 reads CASSKTGGGTEAFF. The CDR3 nucleotides are TGTGCCAGCAGTAAAACAGGGGGCGGCACTGAAGCTTTCTTT.